What follows is one T cell receptor beta chain and its context. This record belongs to a study of blood T cell repertoires in COVID-19. Sequencing was performed with immunoSEQ multiplex PCR; in TCRdb, only in-frame clones are kept and a portion is missing. The sample contains roughly 200,000 clones, roughly 80% of which appear only once. V was trimmed by 2 bases and J by 1 base, leaving 12 bases between them. Germline assignment: CDR1 SGHRS and CDR2 YFSETQ. There are 15 residues in the CDR3. The sequence was obtained from a woman aged 45 to 65 who had been exposed to COVID-19. The rearrangement joins TRBV5-1 to TRBJ2-5; D is possibly TRBD2 (6 bases). Sequencing used PBMCs or T cells enriched from blood (not recorded which). CDR3 bases: TGCGCCAGCAGCTTTGGACTACTATCCCAAGAGACCCAGTACTTC. This encodes CASSFGLLSQETQYF.